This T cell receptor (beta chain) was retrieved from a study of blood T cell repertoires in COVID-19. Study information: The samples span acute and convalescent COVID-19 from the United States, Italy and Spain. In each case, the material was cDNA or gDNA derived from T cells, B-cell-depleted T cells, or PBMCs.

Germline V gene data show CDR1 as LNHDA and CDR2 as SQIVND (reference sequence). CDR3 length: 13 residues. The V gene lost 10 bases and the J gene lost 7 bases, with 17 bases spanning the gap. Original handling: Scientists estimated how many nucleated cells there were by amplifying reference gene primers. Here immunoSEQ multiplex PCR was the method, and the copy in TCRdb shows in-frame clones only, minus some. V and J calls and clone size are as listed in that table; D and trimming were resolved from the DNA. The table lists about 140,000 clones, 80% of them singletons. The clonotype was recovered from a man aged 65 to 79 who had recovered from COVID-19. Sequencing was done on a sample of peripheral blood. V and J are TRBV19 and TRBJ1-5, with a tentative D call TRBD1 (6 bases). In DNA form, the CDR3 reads TGTGCCACCAGTGTTGGGGGCCGGCAGCCCCAGCATTTT. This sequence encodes CATSVGGRQPQHF.